This T cell receptor beta chain was obtained from a study of blood T cells in healthy people across ages. This clonotype turned up a few times. The second PCR ran about 6 to 12 cycles with a sample-barcoded 5' primer and J-beta primers. TCRdb recomputed calls from the 5' RACE reads with MiXCR, one row per CDR3 protein. Of approximately 800,000 distinct CDR3 sequences in the sample, roughly 24% were seen once. This CDR3 is built from 14 residues. Germline V gene lookup returns CDR1 SEHNR and CDR2 FQNEAQ (reference sequence). Trimming took off 5 bases at V and 4 bases at J, with 15 bases between the two ends. These sequences were also reported in another study, on T cells of mothers and their children.

Source material: blood. This receptor was identified in a boy aged 5-17 years in good health. The chain couples TRBV7-9 to TRBJ2-7; possible D gene TRBD1, 6 bases. CDR3 region: CASSPNRARYEQYF. CDR3 nucleotide sequence: TGTGCCAGCAGCCCAAACAGGGCGCGATACGAGCAGTACTTC.